The next 22 T cell receptor beta chains were all read from a single sample in a study of T cells in Graves' hyperthyroidism and ophthalmopathy. RNA transcripts were the template for amplifying TCR beta CDR3 regions. The HTBI primer set drove a first-round RT-PCR of the TCR CDR3. TCRdb passed the multiplex PCR reads through MiXCR, listing each CDR3 protein once. The table has approximately 610,000 distinct CDR3 sequences, 14% to 15% seen once. The sequenced sample consisted of blood. These receptor sequences come from a middle-aged woman with Graves' ophthalmopathy.

This clonotype was found many times. This chain joins TRBV28 and TRBJ2-7; D possibly corresponds to TRBD1 (5 bases). The germline gives CDR1 MDHEN, CDR2 SYDVKM. The CDR3 is made up of 14 amino acids. The V end was cut by 7 bases, the J end by 10 bases, with 23 bases between. The CDR3 spells CASTTGPTKAQQYF. CDR3 in DNA: TGTGCCAGCACCACAGGTCCGACCAAGGCCCAACAGTACTTC. Full variable domain (outside the CDR3, taken from reference TRBV28 and TRBJ2-7): DVKVTQSSRYLVKRTGEKVFLECVQDMDHENMFWYRQDPGLGLRLIYFSYDVKMKEKGDIPEGYSVSREKKERFSLILESASTNQTSMYLCASTTGPTKAQQYFGPGTRLTVT.

This clonotype was found many times. V usage is TRBV7-2 and J usage is TRBJ2-3; 11 bases are a match to TRBD2. The CDR3 runs 14 residues. Germline CDR1 and CDR2: SGHTA and FQGNSA. The V segment lost 11 bases and the J segment 8 bases; nucleotides outside the gene matches: 12. As DNA, the CDR3 is TGTGCCGGGTCTAGCGGGAGGCCACCAGGTACGCAGTATTTT. Translating it yields CAGSSGRPPGTQYF.

This clonotype was recorded at least ten times. The chain employs TRBV6-4 and TRBJ2-7; TRBD2 agrees at 14 bases. The germline V gene has CDR1 MRHNA and CDR2 SNTAGT. V was pared by 6 bases and J by 0 bases, with 10 bases of the junction left unmatched. The CDR3 contains 18 residues. CDR3 nucleotide sequence: TGTGCCAGCAGGACCGGGACTAGCGGGAGCGTGAGCTCCTACGAGCAGTACTTC. This codes for CASRTGTSGSVSSYEQYF.

This clonotype was counted many times. The V and J genes are TRBV2 and TRBJ1-2, with D perhaps TRBD1 (6 bases). V was cut by 8 bases and J by 7 bases, with 14 bases left in between. The CDR3 is 12 residues long. Germline V gene data show CDR1 as SNHLY and CDR2 as FYNNEI. CDR3 sequence: CASGGRGFGYTF. CDR3 bases: TGTGCCAGCGGAGGCAGGGGTTTTGGCTACACCTTC.

This rearrangement joins TRBV6-2 or TRBV6-3 to TRBJ2-7; the D gene is possibly TRBD1 (6 bases). The germline V and J ends were trimmed by 8 bases and 4 bases, with 15 bases remaining between them. Germline V gene lookup returns CDR1 MNHEY and CDR2 SVGEGT. This CDR3 spans 13 amino acids. The DNA of the CDR3 is TGTGCCAGCTTCAACCCGAGGGGGTACGAGCAGTACTTC. It translates to CASFNPRGYEQYF.

In this sample, this clonotype turned up many times. The rearrangement uses TRBV24-1 and TRBJ2-5, with D hard to call. The germline V gene has CDR1 KGHDR and CDR2 SFDVKD. The length of the CDR3 is 12 residues. V was pared by 3 bases and J by 4 bases, with 5 bases between. DNA for the CDR3: TGTGCCACCAGTGATCCTGGAGAGACCCAGTACTTC. Translated, it gives CATSDPGETQYF.

The V gene is TRBV11-2, the J gene TRBJ2-5; no reliable D call. Germline CDR1 reads SGHAT; CDR2 reads FQNNGV. The ends were cut back, 0 bases at V and 2 bases at J, with 7 bases in the middle. CDR3 length: 14 amino acids. The CDR3 DNA reads TGTGCCAGCAGCTTAGATTTAGGGCAAGAGACCCAGTACTTC. This gives the protein CASSLDLGQETQYF. Variable domain in full (rest from reference TRBV11-2 and TRBJ2-5): EAGVAQSPRYKIIEKRQSVAFWCNPISGHATLYWYQQILGQGPKLLIQFQNNGVVDDSQLPKDRFSAERLKGVDSTLKIQPAKLEDSAVYLCASSLDLGQETQYFGPGTRLLVL.

This clonotype was found many times. The V call is TRBV5-1, the J call TRBJ2-7; tentative D call: TRBD2 (6 bases). V lost 4 bases to trimming and J lost 1 base, with 21 bases between them. The germline V gene encodes CDR1 SGHRS and CDR2 YFSETQ. CDR3 size: 17 residues. In DNA, the CDR3 is TGCGCCAGCAGCATCCCCTCCATGGGGGGTTGGTCCTACGAGCAGTACTTC. Its protein product is CASSIPSMGGWSYEQYF.

This clonotype was recorded at least ten times. V gene TRBV20-1 combines with J gene TRBJ2-7, with TRBD1 identical over 9 bases. With 2 bases clipped from V and 0 bases from J, the junction kept 8 bases outside the gene matches. CDR1 DFQATT and CDR2 SNEGSKA come from the germline V gene (reference sequence). CDR3 length equals 16 residues. CDR3 nucleotides: TGCAGTGCTAGACCCCTTGGACAGGGGTCCTCCTACGAGCAGTACTTC. It codes for CSARPLGQGSSYEQYF.

This clonotype came up many times. This rearrangement joins TRBV7-2 to TRBJ1-5; no firm D call. The CDR3 contains 15 residues. Germline assignment: CDR1 SGHTA and CDR2 FQGNSA. V lost 5 bases and J 0 bases, leaving 11 bases between the germline ends. CDR3 DNA sequence: TGTGCCAGCAGCCCACAATCAGGTAGCAATCAGCCCCAGCATTTT. This sequence encodes CASSPQSGSNQPQHF.

This clonotype has a count of ten or more. J is TRBJ1-2 and V is TRBV6-2 or TRBV6-3; 7 bases fit TRBD1. V was clipped by 8 bases and J by 0 bases; unmatched bases: 6. Germline CDR1 MNHEY, CDR2 SVGEGT. This CDR3 is built from 14 residues. The CDR3, as DNA: TGTGCCAGCGTCTCCGGGACAGCTAACTATGGCTACACCTTC. This encodes CASVSGTANYGYTF.

The chain has TRBV10-1 and TRBJ1-1, with 12 bases fitting TRBD1. This CDR3 is 15 amino acids long. With V trimmed by 10 bases and J by 2 bases, 8 bases remained unmatched. Germline V CDR1 and CDR2: WNHNN, SYGVQD (reference sequence). The CDR3 region is CATTPGQGANTEAFF. The CDR3 coding sequence is TGCGCCACGACGCCGGGACAGGGGGCCAACACTGAAGCTTTCTTT.

The rearrangement links TRBV27 to TRBJ2-5, with TRBD2 identical over 12 bases. Germline V gene lookup returns CDR1 MNHEY and CDR2 SMNVEV (reference sequence). V lost 5 bases, J lost 4 bases, and 11 bases stayed unmatched. The length of the CDR3 is 17 residues. CDR3 region: CASSHHRTSGMGETQYF. DNA for the CDR3: TGTGCCAGCAGTCACCATCGGACTAGCGGGATGGGAGAGACCCAGTACTTC.

This clonotype was counted many times. This rearrangement joins TRBV27 to TRBJ2-4; D remains ambiguous. Trimming took off 8 bases at V and 0 bases at J, with 17 bases between the two ends. The CDR3 is made up of 16 amino acids. The germline V gene has CDR1 MNHEY and CDR2 SMNVEV (reference sequence). Written as DNA, the CDR3 is TGTGCCAGCCACGGATGGACCTCAGGAGCCAAAAACATTCAGTACTTC. Translating gives CASHGWTSGAKNIQYF.

Ten or more counts support this clonotype. This chain joins TRBV29-1 and TRBJ1-1, with D unclear. V lost 6 bases to trimming and J lost 0 bases, with 8 bases between them. Per the germline V gene, CDR1 is SQVTM and CDR2 is ANQGSEA. There are 12 residues in the CDR3. The CDR3 sequence: CSVKEVNTEAFF. DNA for the CDR3: TGCAGCGTAAAAGAGGTGAACACTGAAGCTTTCTTT.

The chain is built from TRBV12-3 or TRBV12-4 and TRBJ2-7, with D perhaps matching TRBD2 (5 bases). Trimming shortened V by 6 bases and J by 6 bases, and 15 bases separated the two germline ends. This CDR3 region has 13 residues. The CDR3 protein is CASSPAGVVEQYF. As DNA, the CDR3 is TGTGCCAGCAGCCCGGCGGGTGTCGTCGAGCAGTACTTC.

This clonotype occurred many times. The V call is TRBV7-2, the J call TRBJ1-1, with D possibly being TRBD1 (5 bases). The CDR3 is 15 residues long. CDR1 SGHTA and CDR2 FQGNSA come from the germline V gene. With 4 bases removed from V and 5 bases from J, the gap between germline ends came to 17 bases. CDR3 nucleotide sequence: TGTGCCAGCAGCTCCTGGGGGGGGAAGATGACTGAAGCTTTCTTT. Amino acids: CASSSWGGKMTEAFF.

This clonotype was counted at least ten times. The chain joins TRBV12-3 or TRBV12-4 to TRBJ2-6; TRBD1 might be the D (6 bases). The CDR3 has 17 amino acids. Trimming left V 3 bases short and J 3 bases short, with 15 bases between. The CDR3 coding sequence is TGTGCCAGCAGTTTCCTCGGCGAGGGGGTTGGGGCCAACGTCCTGACTTTC. The encoded protein is CASSFLGEGVGANVLTF.

This clonotype was seen only a few times. This chain connects TRBV20-1 to TRBJ2-7, with 7 bases aligning to TRBD2. The CDR3 length is 14 residues. V dropped 2 bases and J dropped 4; count of bases not matched to a gene: 8. The V gene's germline CDR1 is DFQATT and CDR2 SNEGSKA (reference sequence). CDR3 nucleotides: TGCAGTGCTAGATCCACTGGCGGGAGTTACGAGCAGTACTTC. The encoded protein is CSARSTGGSYEQYF.

The chain combines TRBV7-8 with TRBJ2-7; D is ambiguous. V was trimmed by 5 bases and J by 3 bases, leaving 11 bases between them. The CDR3 extends over 13 amino acids. Germline lookup yields CDR1 SGHVS and CDR2 FQNEAQ. The CDR3 sequence: CASSPNSFYEQYF. CDR3 nucleotide sequence: TGTGCCAGCAGCCCTAATAGTTTCTACGAGCAGTACTTC.

This clonotype was picked up many times. The chain recombines TRBV20-1 with TRBJ1-1; D is ambiguous. The CDR3 runs 11 residues. The ends were cut back, 6 bases at V and 5 bases at J, with 10 bases in the middle. Looked up from germline, CDR1 is DFQATT and CDR2 is SNEGSKA (reference sequence). DNA for the CDR3: TGCAGTGCAAAAGCAGAGACTGAAGCTTTCTTT. This gives the protein CSAKAETEAFF.

This clonotype was counted a few times. The gene calls are TRBV11-2 and TRBJ2-4; TRBD1 aligns across 7 bases. The V and J ends lost 5 bases and 9 bases, in that order; junction bases with no gene match: 7. The CDR3 runs 13 residues. CDR1 is SGHAT and CDR2 is FQNNGV in the germline V gene. The CDR3 DNA is TGTGCCAGCAGCGGTACAGGGGTAGGCATTCAGTACTTC. It codes for CASSGTGVGIQYF.